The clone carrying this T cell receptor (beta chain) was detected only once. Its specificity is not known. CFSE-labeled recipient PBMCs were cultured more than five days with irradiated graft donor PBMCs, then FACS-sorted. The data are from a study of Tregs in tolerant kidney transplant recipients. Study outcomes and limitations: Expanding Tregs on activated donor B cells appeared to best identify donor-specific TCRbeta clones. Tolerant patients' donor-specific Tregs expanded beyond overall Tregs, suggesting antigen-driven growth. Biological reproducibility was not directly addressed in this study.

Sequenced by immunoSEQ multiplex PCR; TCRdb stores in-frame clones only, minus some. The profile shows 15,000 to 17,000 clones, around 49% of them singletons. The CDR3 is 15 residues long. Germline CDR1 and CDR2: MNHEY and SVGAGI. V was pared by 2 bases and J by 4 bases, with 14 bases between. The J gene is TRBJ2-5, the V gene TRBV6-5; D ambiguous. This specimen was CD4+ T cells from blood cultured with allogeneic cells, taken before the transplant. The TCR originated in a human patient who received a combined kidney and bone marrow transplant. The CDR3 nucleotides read TGTGCCAGCAGTTACGACGGTAGGAGAGGAGAGACCCAGTACTTC. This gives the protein CASSYDGRRGETQYF.